What follows describes a single T cell receptor (beta chain). This specimen belongs to a study of T cell clones after liver transplantation. Only in-frame clones appear in the TCRdb table, and some are missing; sequencing was by immunoSEQ multiplex PCR. The sample consists of about 75,000 clones, around 90% of them appearing once. V was clipped by 3 bases and J by 0 bases, with 14 bases between them. The CDR3 sequence is 16 residues long. Germline CDR1 SGHNT, CDR2 YYREEE (reference sequence). This sequence originates from a human donor who received a liver transplant. V gene TRBV5-4 combines with J gene TRBJ2-3, with D possibly being TRBD2 (6 bases). Sequenced here: CD4+ T cells from blood, sampled before liver transplant. The CDR3 DNA reads as TGTGCCAGCAGCTCCAAGGGGCGGGGTAGCACAGATACGCAGTATTTT. Translation gives CASSSKGRGSTDTQYF. The variable domain in full, with the rest retrieved from reference TRBV5-4 and TRBJ2-3, is ETGVTQSPTHLIKTRGQQVTLRCSSQSGHNTVSWYQQALGQGPQFIFQYYREEENGRGNFPPRFSGLQFPNYSSELNVNALELDDSALYLCASSSKGRGSTDTQYFGPGTRLTVL.